This is a list of T cell receptor beta chains from one sample in a study of tumor-infiltrating lymphocytes in oesophageal squamous cell carcinoma. TCRdb fed the PCR reads into MiXCR, producing one record per CDR3 protein. The sample lists about 13,000 distinct CDR3 sequences; roughly half were seen once. The specimen sequenced was blood. The receptors shown here come from a female donor with esophageal squamous cell carcinoma. CDR3s include the opening cysteine and the closing phenylalanine or tryptophan. The D gene is left open where the match is weak. Size is stated for part of the rows, as once, few or many counts, or as a class when the clone is expanded.

D gene,clone size,V gene,J gene,CDR3 protein,CDR3 DNA
NA,NA,TRBV6-1,TRBJ2-6,CASSEVGLSGANVLTF,TGTGCCAGCAGTGAAGTGGGCCTCTCTGGGGCCAACGTCCTGACTTTC
TRBD1,NA,TRBV7-6,TRBJ2-2,CASKGATGPNTGELFF,TGTGCCAGCAAGGGGGCGACAGGCCCGAACACCGGGGAGCTGTTTTTT
NA,NA,TRBV5-6,TRBJ2-6,CASSSLGGTF,TGTGCCAGCAGCTCATTGGGGGGGACTTTC
NA,NA,TRBV7-6,TRBJ2-3,CASSLFRGFTDTQYF,TGTGCCAGCAGCCTCTTTCGGGGCTTCACAGATACGCAGTATTTT
NA,NA,TRBV30,TRBJ2-7,CASEGRAFEQYF,TGTGCCTCGGAAGGCAGGGCATTCGAGCAGTACTTC
TRBD1,few,TRBV12-5,TRBJ2-6,CASGLSGGNSGANVLTF,TGTGCTAGTGGTTTGTCAGGGGGCAACTCTGGGGCCAACGTCCTGACTTTC
NA,NA,TRBV12-3/TRBV12-4,TRBJ2-7,CASSTTGPADEQYF,TGTGCCAGCAGTACTACAGGGCCCGCGGACGAGCAGTACTTC
NA,once,TRBV7-2,TRBJ2-5,CASSLVHRGGETQYF,TGTGCCAGCAGCTTAGTTCACAGGGGGGGAGAGACCCAGTACTTC
NA,NA,TRBV7-6,TRBJ2-7,CASSVGHPYEQYF,TGTGCCAGCAGCGTAGGACACCCCTACGAGCAGTACTTC
NA,many,TRBV2,TRBJ1-2,CASRRGDVHGYTF,TGTGCCAGCAGACGGGGGGATGTACATGGCTACACCTTC
NA,medium-sized,TRBV5-6,TRBJ2-5,CASSLRGSETQYF,TGTGCCAGCAGCTTGAGGGGGAGCGAGACCCAGTACTTC
NA,NA,TRBV7-6,TRBJ2-1,CASSSPHETQFF,TGTGCCAGCAGCTCACCTCACGAGACCCAGTTCTTC
NA,NA,TRBV6-1,TRBJ2-5,CASSEGFWQETQYF,TGTGCCAGCAGTGAGGGATTTTGGCAAGAGACCCAGTACTTC
NA,many,TRBV12-3/TRBV12-4,TRBJ2-1,CASSLAVRREQFF,TGTGCCAGCAGTTTAGCAGTTCGGAGGGAGCAGTTCTTC
TRBD2,few,TRBV7-4,TRBJ2-1,CASSLLGGSYNEQFF,TGTGCCAGCAGCTTACTTGGCGGGAGTTACAATGAGCAGTTCTTC
NA,NA,TRBV20-1,TRBJ2-1,CSALGGTYEQFF,TGCAGTGCTTTAGGCGGAACCTACGAGCAGTTCTTC
TRBD1,many,TRBV5-6,TRBJ1-2,CASSTGAYGYTF,TGTGCCAGCAGCACAGGGGCATATGGCTACACCTTC
NA,NA,TRBV7-6,TRBJ2-2,CASSLDGANTGELFF,TGTGCTAGCAGCTTGGACGGAGCGAACACCGGGGAGCTGTTTTTT
NA,NA,TRBV7-6,TRBJ1-1,CASSFLGTEAFF,TGTGCCAGCAGCTTTTTAGGCACTGAAGCTTTCTTT
NA,medium-sized,TRBV28,TRBJ2-6,CASLRPTGANVLTF,TGTGCCAGCCTTCGTCCCACTGGGGCCAACGTCCTGACTTTC
NA,NA,TRBV7-6,TRBJ2-5,CASSLAGGVLQETQYF,TGTGCCAGCAGCTTAGCGGGGGGCGTCCTTCAAGAGACCCAGTACTTC
TRBD1,once,TRBV12-3/TRBV12-4,TRBJ1-3,CASSPQGPSGNTIYF,TGTGCCAGCAGCCCACAGGGGCCCTCTGGAAACACCATATATTTT
NA,NA,TRBV12-3/TRBV12-4,TRBJ2-7,CASSFGGGGVDHEQYF,TGTGCCAGCAGTTTTGGGGGGGGCGGGGTTGACCACGAGCAGTACTTC
NA,NA,TRBV5-4,TRBJ1-1,CASSPSGSGNTEAFF,TGTGCCAGCAGCCCTTCGGGTTCGGGGAACACTGAAGCTTTCTTT
TRBD2,NA,TRBV12-3/TRBV12-4,TRBJ2-1,CASSSPAGGTYNEQFF,TGTGCCAGCAGTTCCCCAGCGGGAGGGACCTACAATGAGCAGTTCTTC
NA,NA,TRBV6-1,TRBJ2-1,CASSEGWEGPHEQFF,TGTGCCAGCAGTGAAGGTTGGGAAGGTCCCCATGAGCAGTTCTTC
TRBD2,NA,TRBV11-2,TRBJ2-1,CASTGTSGFNEQFF,TGTGCCAGCACCGGGACTAGCGGGTTCAATGAGCAGTTCTTC
TRBD2,once,TRBV7-8,TRBJ2-7,CASSFLSGSLYEQYF,TGTGCCAGCAGCTTCCTTAGCGGGAGCCTTTACGAGCAGTACTTC
NA,medium-sized,TRBV6-1,TRBJ2-3,CASRGEYRTDTQYF,TGTGCCAGCAGAGGGGAGTATCGCACAGATACGCAGTATTTT
TRBD1,NA,TRBV6-6,TRBJ1-2,CASSTPTGTYGYTF,TGTGCCAGCAGTACCCCGACAGGGACCTATGGCTACACCTTC
NA,once,TRBV7-8,TRBJ2-3,CASSLDRGGDTQYF,TGTGCCAGCAGCTTAGACAGGGGAGGAGATACGCAGTATTTT
TRBD2,NA,TRBV7-6,TRBJ2-7,CASSRTSGSYEQYF,TGTGCCAGCAGCCGGACTAGCGGGAGTTACGAGCAGTACTTC
TRBD1,NA,TRBV7-3,TRBJ1-1,CASSLNQGDTEAFF,TGTGCCAGCAGCTTAAATCAGGGGGACACTGAAGCTTTCTTT
TRBD2,NA,TRBV24-1,TRBJ2-3,CATSDRTSGSLDTQYF,TGTGCCACCAGTGACCGGACTAGCGGGAGTTTAGATACGCAGTATTTT
NA,NA,TRBV6-1,TRBJ2-1,CASSPLGGIRNNEQFF,TGTGCCAGCAGTCCCCTCGGGGGAATCCGTAACAATGAGCAGTTCTTC
TRBD2,NA,TRBV11-3,TRBJ2-1,CASSSFGLAGGGDNEQFF,TGTGCCAGCAGCTCCTTTGGACTAGCGGGAGGAGGAGACAATGAGCAGTTCTTC
NA,NA,TRBV7-8,TRBJ2-3,CASSLGEGIGFTQYF,TGTGCCAGCAGCTTGGGGGAAGGGATCGGGTTTACGCAGTATTTT
NA,NA,TRBV11-2,TRBJ2-1,CASSLEASSYNEQFF,TGTGCCAGCAGCTTAGAAGCCAGCTCCTACAATGAGCAGTTCTTC
NA,NA,TRBV12-3/TRBV12-4,TRBJ2-5,CASSFDRLLQEQYF,TGTGCCAGCAGTTTCGATAGGCTTCTTCAGGAGCAGTACTTC
TRBD1,few,TRBV12-3/TRBV12-4,TRBJ1-5,CASSPDRGRQPQHF,TGTGCCAGCAGCCCAGACAGGGGAAGGCAGCCCCAGCATTTT
TRBD1,NA,TRBV7-8,TRBJ1-3,CASSLIGTGGLGNTIYF,TGTGCCAGCAGCTTAATAGGGACAGGGGGGTTGGGAAACACCATATATTTT
TRBD1,NA,TRBV6-1,TRBJ1-3,CASSRDRSSGNTIYF,TGTGCCAGCAGCCGGGACAGATCATCTGGAAACACCATATATTTT
TRBD2,NA,TRBV7-2,TRBJ2-3,CASSLAGGFPTDTQYF,TGTGCCAGCAGCCTAGCGGGAGGGTTCCCCACAGATACGCAGTATTTT
NA,few,TRBV7-2,TRBJ1-1,CASSLTTNTEAFF,TGTGCCAGCAGCCTAACGACAAACACTGAAGCTTTCTTT
NA,NA,TRBV7-2,TRBJ2-7,CASSSDSDTYEQYF,TGTGCCAGCAGCTCGGACAGCGACACCTACGAGCAGTACTTC
NA,NA,TRBV7-6,TRBJ2-1,CASSFTIGNEQFF,TGTGCTAGCAGCTTTACTATAGGTAATGAGCAGTTCTTC
NA,NA,TRBV12-3/TRBV12-4,TRBJ1-5,CASRNSNQPQHF,TGTGCCAGCAGAAATAGCAATCAGCCCCAGCATTTT
TRBD1,NA,TRBV6-1,TRBJ2-7,CASKTGGDDYEQYF,TGTGCCAGCAAGACAGGGGGCGATGACTACGAGCAGTACTTC
TRBD2,NA,TRBV12-3/TRBV12-4,TRBJ2-7,CASSFRTSGSSYEQYF,TGTGCCAGCAGTTTCCGGACTAGCGGGAGCTCCTACGAGCAGTACTTC
TRBD2,once,TRBV7-3,TRBJ2-4,CASSFTQPLREGQLAKNIQYF,TGTGCCAGCAGCTTCACACAACCTTTGCGGGAGGGCCAGCTAGCCAAAAACATTCAGTACTTC
NA,NA,TRBV7-3,TRBJ2-5,CASSPFSRGGGEQYF,TGTGCCAGCAGCCCATTTTCGCGTGGGGGAGGTGAGCAGTACTTC
TRBD2,NA,TRBV6-9,TRBJ2-3,CASSYLGLAVTDTQYF,TGTGCCAGCAGTTATTTGGGACTAGCGGTCACAGATACGCAGTATTTT
TRBD2,NA,TRBV6-6,TRBJ2-4,CASTSGSGAKNIQYF,TGTGCCAGTACTAGCGGGAGCGGGGCCAAAAACATTCAGTACTTC
NA,NA,TRBV12-3/TRBV12-4,TRBJ2-1,CASRGLNTDTQFF,TGTGCCAGCAGAGGACTAAACACAGATACGCAGTTCTTC
TRBD2,many,TRBV28,TRBJ2-1,CASSFPRALSSGGYNEQFF,TGTGCCAGCAGTTTCCCCCGGGCTCTTTCAAGCGGGGGCTACAATGAGCAGTTCTTC